Each of the 32 T cell receptor beta chains below was sequenced from the same sample in a study of cytomegalovirus exposure and HLA in healthy donors. With 60 Vbeta and 13 Jbeta primers, the PCR was carried out. Sequencing used immunoSEQ multiplex PCR; TCRdb keeps in-frame clones, though not all of them. Of about 130,000 clones in the sample, roughly 70% were seen once. Sequencing was performed on PBMCs. Every receptor here comes from a woman aged 40 to 50 in good health and CMV-seropositive.

This CDR3 reads CASRGTNTEAFF. The CDR3 nucleotides are TGTGCCAGCAGGGGCACGAACACTGAAGCTTTCTTT. The genes are TRBV28 and TRBJ1-1, with D unresolved. Germline CDR1 reads MDHEN; CDR2 reads SYDVKM. This CDR3 spans 12 amino acids. Deletions cut 6 bases from V and 1 base from J, with 6 bases between.

A remark on this clone: A read error may account for a junction end that differs from germline. This chain joins TRBV7-7 and TRBJ2-1, with 8 bases fitting TRBD2. The germline V gene encodes CDR1 SSHAT and CDR2 FNYEAQ (reference sequence). This CDR3 spans 12 amino acids. This chain's CDR3 is CASSPLAGEQFF. The CDR3, as DNA: TGTGCTAGCAGCCCGTTAGCGGGAGAGCAGTTCTTC.

This rearrangement joins TRBV11-2 to TRBJ2-5, with D perhaps TRBD2 (5 bases). V was shortened by 5 bases and J by 5 bases, with 9 bases between the two germline ends. Germline lookup yields CDR1 SGHAT and CDR2 FQNNGV. The CDR3 runs to 12 residues. The CDR3 loop is CASSQTGETQYF. For the CDR3, the DNA is TGTGCCAGCAGCCAGACGGGGGAGACCCAGTACTTC.

J is TRBJ2-7 and V is TRBV7-9; D is perhaps TRBD2 (5 bases). The V end was cut by 5 bases, the J end by 2 bases, with 13 bases between. The CDR3 length is 14 residues. Per germline, CDR1 SEHNR and CDR2 FQNEAQ (reference sequence). The CDR3 DNA reads TGTGCCAGCAGCCCAGGAGCGGCAGCCTACGAGCAGTACTTC. Amino acid sequence: CASSPGAAAYEQYF.

The rearrangement links TRBV27 to TRBJ1-5; D perhaps matches TRBD1 (6 bases). Germline V gene data show CDR1 as MNHEY and CDR2 as SMNVEV (reference sequence). The V end was cut by 6 bases, the J end by 4 bases, with 10 bases between. The CDR3 spans 13 residues. CDR3 nucleotide sequence: TGTGCCAGCAGACTAACAGGGAATCAGCCCCAGCATTTT. Its protein is CASRLTGNQPQHF.

V and J are TRBV29-1 and TRBJ1-1; 8 nucleotides line up with TRBD1. Germline V gene lookup returns CDR1 SQVTM and CDR2 ANQGSEA. V lost 4 bases to trimming and J lost 3 bases; unmatched junction nucleotides: 7. The CDR3 is 14 residues long. For the CDR3, the DNA is TGCAGCGTTGGACAGGGGACAACCTACACTGAAGCTTTCTTT. It is translated as CSVGQGTTYTEAFF. The full variable domain, in which reference TRBV29-1 and TRBJ1-1 provide the parts outside the CDR3, is SAVISQKPSRDICQRGTSLTIQCQVDSQVTMMFWYRQQPGQSLTLIATANQGSEATYESGFVIDKFPISRPNLTFSTLTVSNMSPEDSSIYLCSVGQGTTYTEAFFGQGTRLTVV.

This chain uses TRBV5-4 with TRBJ2-1; D not certain. Trimming stripped 5 bases from V and 1 base from J, with 16 bases between. This CDR3 spans 16 amino acids. Germline loops: CDR1 SGHNT, CDR2 YYREEE (reference sequence). The CDR3 DNA follows: TGTGCCAGCAGTCGAGACTCCTGGCAGTCCTACAATGAGCAGTTCTTC. As protein: CASSRDSWQSYNEQFF.

Only a few counts were recorded for this clone. This sequence joins TRBV28 and TRBJ1-1, with 10 nucleotides matching TRBD1. V shed 6 bases and J 0 bases; nucleotides not matched to a gene: 19. This CDR3 is built from 20 residues. Germline assignment: CDR1 MDHEN and CDR2 SYDVKM. The CDR3: CASSRTGGYTMTTMNTEAFF. As DNA, the CDR3 is TGTGCCAGCAGCCGGACAGGGGGATACACTATGACTACGATGAACACTGAAGCTTTCTTT.

For the CDR3, the DNA is TGTGCCAGCAGTACTGATGCCCAAGAGACCCAGTACTTC. Amino acids: CASSTDAQETQYF. The genes are TRBV2 and TRBJ2-5; D gene uncertain. V lost 5 bases to trimming and J lost 1 base, with 8 bases between them. Germline V gene sequence: CDR1 SNHLY, CDR2 FYNNEI. The CDR3 loop spans 13 amino acids.

The rearrangement links TRBV9 to TRBJ2-5, with 10 bases that match TRBD2. CDR3 size: 16 residues. Trimming at V came to 2 bases and at J to 4 bases, leaving 8 bases not matched to a gene. Germline assignment: CDR1 SGDLS and CDR2 YYNGEE. The CDR3 spells CASSVTSGGAGETQYF. The DNA of the CDR3 is TGTGCCAGCAGCGTTACGAGCGGGGGGGCCGGAGAGACCCAGTACTTC. Full variable domain (missing parts from reference TRBV9 and TRBJ2-5): DSGVTQTPKHLITATGQRVTLRCSPRSGDLSVYWYQQSLDQGLQFLIQYYNGEERAKGNILERFSAQQFPDLHSELNLSSLELGDSALYFCASSVTSGGAGETQYFGPGTRLLVL.

The chain joins TRBV6-1 to TRBJ1-3; the D is unclear. This CDR3 comprises 13 residues. From germline, CDR1 is MNHNS and CDR2 SASEGT. Trimming left V 2 bases short and J 3 bases short, with 5 bases between. The CDR3 DNA follows: TGTGCCAGCAGTGAAACGGGTGGAAACACCATATATTTT. Translating it yields CASSETGGNTIYF.

DNA for the CDR3: TGCAGCGTTGACCCTGGGACAGGGGGGGAAAAACTGTTTTTT. Protein: CSVDPGTGGEKLFF. The rearrangement joins TRBV29-1 to TRBJ1-4; TRBD1 aligns across 11 bases. Losses at the gene ends were 3 bases for V and 8 bases for J; bases not matched to a gene: 5. CDR1 SQVTM and CDR2 ANQGSEA come from the germline V gene. The CDR3 is 14 amino acids.

The rearrangement links TRBV19 to TRBJ2-1; 9 bases are shared with TRBD2. The CDR3 length is 16 residues. Germline V gene lookup returns CDR1 LNHDA and CDR2 SQIVND (reference sequence). Germline trimming cut 6 bases from V and 5 bases from J; bases unmatched to any gene: 11. The CDR3 sequence: CASSLRTSARNNEQFF. CDR3 bases: TGTGCCAGTAGCCTTAGGACTAGCGCGAGGAACAATGAGCAGTTCTTC.

The chain uses TRBV4-2 and TRBJ2-1; no reliable D call. V was pared by 0 bases and J by 4 bases, with 10 bases between. Germline CDR1 is LGHNA and CDR2 is YNFKEQ. The length of the CDR3 is 15 residues. The CDR3 region has the DNA TGTGCCAGCAGCCAAGATCGCGCATCTTACAATGAGCAGTTCTTC. Encoded protein: CASSQDRASYNEQFF.

The chain uses TRBV15 and TRBJ1-1; D perhaps matches TRBD1 (5 bases). Germline assignment: CDR1 LNHNV and CDR2 YYDKDF (reference sequence). V gave up 1 base and J gave up 3 bases, with 12 bases separating them. The CDR3 runs 15 residues. CDR3 sequence (DNA): TGTGCCACCAGCAGAGGAAGGGGATTGGACACTGAAGCTTTCTTT. It is translated as CATSRGRGLDTEAFF.

The chain combines TRBV7-2 with TRBJ1-2; 7 nucleotides line up with TRBD1. Germline V CDR1 and CDR2: SGHTA, FQGNSA. This CDR3 has 15 residues. V was pared by 6 bases and J by 0 bases, with 7 bases of the junction left unmatched. CDR3 loop: CASRPQGGANYGYTF. Written as DNA, the CDR3 is TGTGCCAGCAGGCCCCAGGGGGGAGCTAACTATGGCTACACCTTC.

The chain employs TRBV15 and TRBJ1-1, with D uncertain. V gave up 5 bases and J gave up 4 bases, with 11 bases separating them. This CDR3 is 13 amino acids long. Germline CDR1 LNHNV, CDR2 YYDKDF (reference sequence). CDR3 amino acids: CATSYTFGTEAFF. The DNA of the CDR3 is TGTGCCACCAGCTACACGTTTGGCACTGAAGCTTTCTTT.

The chain recombines TRBV9 with TRBJ2-5; 11 bases are shared with TRBD1. Germline trimming cut 0 bases from V and 2 bases from J; bases unmatched to any gene: 6. CDR3 length: 17 residues. Germline lookup yields CDR1 SGDLS and CDR2 YYNGEE. The CDR3 sequence: CASSVGTGGFRQETQYF. The CDR3 bases are TGTGCCAGCAGCGTAGGGACAGGGGGCTTCCGACAAGAGACCCAGTACTTC.

The chain combines TRBV10-3 with TRBJ2-7; 7 bases align to TRBD2. The CDR3 has 15 amino acids. V shed 3 bases, J shed 2 bases, and the junction held 7 bases outside the gene matches. CDR1 is ENHRY, CDR2 SYGVKD, per germline. The CDR3 sequence: CAISEKSSGAYEQYF. CDR3 coding DNA: TGTGCCATCAGTGAAAAATCTAGCGGCGCCTACGAGCAGTACTTC.

The gene calls are TRBV7-9 and TRBJ2-2, with 9 nucleotides matching TRBD2. The CDR3 sequence is 15 residues long. The germline gives CDR1 SEHNR, CDR2 FQNEAQ (reference sequence). V shed 8 bases, J shed 4 bases, and the junction held 8 bases outside the gene matches. The CDR3 protein is CASGSSGAGTGELFF. In DNA, the CDR3 is TGTGCCAGCGGCTCTAGCGGGGCCGGCACCGGGGAGCTGTTTTTT.

This clone was recorded only once. The gene calls are TRBV18 and TRBJ1-1, with a possible D match to TRBD1 (5 bases). This CDR3 comprises 15 residues. From germline, CDR1 is KGHSH and CDR2 LQKENI. Trimming removed 3 bases at V and 0 bases at J, with 11 bases between. In DNA form, the CDR3 reads TGTGCCAGCTCACCCCTCGCAGGGATGAACACTGAAGCTTTCTTT. It codes for CASSPLAGMNTEAFF. The complete variable domain, with remaining parts taken from reference TRBV18 and TRBJ1-1, reads NAGVMQNPRHLVRRRGQEARLRCSPMKGHSHVYWYRQLPEEGLKFMVYLQKENIIDESGMPKERFSAEFPKEGPSILRIQQVVRGDSAAYFCASSPLAGMNTEAFFGQGTRLTVV.

Regarding this clone: Distinct nucleotide sequences in the sample also encode this CDR3. The V gene is TRBV9, the J gene TRBJ2-5; 11 bases match TRBD2. J was trimmed by 1 base and V by 0 bases; bases with no gene match: 2. This CDR3 is built from 16 residues. CDR1 is SGDLS and CDR2 is YYNGEE in the germline V gene. The CDR3 is CASSVGTSGGQETQYF. CDR3 sequence (DNA): TGTGCCAGCAGCGTAGGCACTAGCGGGGGCCAAGAGACCCAGTACTTC. The full variable domain, in which reference TRBV9 and TRBJ2-5 provide the parts outside the CDR3, is DSGVTQTPKHLITATGQRVTLRCSPRSGDLSVYWYQQSLDQGLQFLIQYYNGEERAKGNILERFSAQQFPDLHSELNLSSLELGDSALYFCASSVGTSGGQETQYFGPGTRLLVL.

The V gene is TRBV28, the J gene TRBJ1-2; D ambiguous. Trimming stripped 6 bases from V and 1 base from J, with 3 bases between. Germline-derived CDR1 and CDR2 are MDHEN and SYDVKM. The CDR3 consists of 11 residues. CDR3 region: CASSRNYGYTF. Written as DNA, the CDR3 is TGTGCCAGCAGCCGTAACTATGGCTACACCTTC.

This clone appeared a few times. V is TRBV2 and J is TRBJ1-2; no firm D call. This CDR3 is 16 amino acids long. Germline CDR1 reads SNHLY; CDR2 reads FYNNEI. V was clipped by 6 bases and J by 5 bases, with 22 bases between them. In DNA form, the CDR3 reads TGTGCCAGCAGCGTCATACTAGTGGGCAGTGGATATGGCTACACCTTC. This translates into CASSVILVGSGYGYTF.

This clone was found once. V usage is TRBV6-5 and J usage is TRBJ2-1; D perhaps matches TRBD2 (6 bases). The CDR3 spans 16 residues. Trimming shortened V by 4 bases and J by 0 bases, and 13 bases separated the two germline ends. Germline V lookup: CDR1 MNHEY, CDR2 SVGAGI. CDR3: CASSSTGESSYNEQFF. The CDR3 bases are TGTGCCAGCAGTTCTACGGGGGAGAGCTCCTACAATGAGCAGTTCTTC.

This clone has more than one count but fewer than ten. The V and J genes are TRBV7-2 and TRBJ2-1; the D gene is possibly TRBD2 (5 bases). The germline gives CDR1 SGHTA, CDR2 FQGNSA. V shed 0 bases and J shed 1 base, with 7 bases lying between them. The CDR3 runs to 15 residues. The CDR3 loop reads CASSLAGASYNEQFF. In DNA, the CDR3 is TGTGCCAGCAGCTTAGCGGGAGCGTCCTACAATGAGCAGTTCTTC.

About this clone itself: Other DNA variants within this sample encode the same CDR3. The chain carries TRBV6-1 and TRBJ2-3; TRBD1 agrees at 8 bases. This CDR3 comprises 13 residues. CDR1 MNHNS and CDR2 SASEGT come from the germline V gene. V lost 1 base, J lost 6 bases, and 0 bases stayed unmatched. CDR3 sequence: CASSEGTGDTQYF. CDR3 bases: TGTGCCAGCAGTGAAGGGACAGGGGATACGCAGTATTTT.

The genes are TRBV7-7 and TRBJ2-5; 10 nucleotides match TRBD2. Trimming cost V 6 bases and J 2 bases; bases outside gene matches: 9. CDR1 SSHAT and CDR2 FNYEAQ come from the germline V gene (reference sequence). The CDR3 has 16 amino acids. This chain's CDR3 is CASSYNSGGPQETQYF. Written as DNA, the CDR3 is TGTGCCAGCAGTTATAATAGCGGGGGGCCTCAAGAGACCCAGTACTTC.

The chain recombines TRBV28 with TRBJ2-7, with 7 bases lining up with TRBD2. V shed 4 bases and J 3 bases; nucleotides not matched to a gene: 6. Germline V lookup: CDR1 MDHEN, CDR2 SYDVKM. The CDR3 has 14 amino acids. The CDR3 spells CASSWGGTNYEQYF. The CDR3 nucleotides read TGTGCCAGCAGTTGGGGTGGGACTAACTACGAGCAGTACTTC.

The J gene is TRBJ2-5, the V gene TRBV7-8, with 9 bases matching TRBD1. The DNA end is more similar to TRBJ2-7, so the J call may be wrong. The CDR3 has 15 amino acids. Germline loops: CDR1 SGHVS, CDR2 FQNEAQ. Written as DNA, the CDR3 is TGTGCCAGCAGCTTAATCGGGACAGGGACCTACGAGCAGTACTTC. Amino acids: CASSLIGTGTYEQYF.

The chain links TRBV4-1 to TRBJ1-2; 8 bases line up with TRBD1. J gave up 3 bases and V 4 bases, and 1 base lay outside the gene matches. The CDR3 totals 13 residues. CDR1 and CDR2 (germline): MGHRA, YSYEKL. The CDR3 reads CASSPDRDYGYTF. The CDR3 nucleotides are TGCGCCAGCAGCCCGGACAGGGACTATGGCTACACCTTC.

The V call is TRBV7-3, the J call TRBJ1-1; D call uncertain. Germline V lookup: CDR1 SGHTA, CDR2 FQGTGA. The V end lost 5 bases, the J end lost 0 bases, and 13 bases lay between the germline ends. The CDR3 runs 15 residues. The DNA of the CDR3 is TGTGCCAGCAGCCCCTCAGGCAGAATGAACACTGAAGCTTTCTTT. It codes for CASSPSGRMNTEAFF.